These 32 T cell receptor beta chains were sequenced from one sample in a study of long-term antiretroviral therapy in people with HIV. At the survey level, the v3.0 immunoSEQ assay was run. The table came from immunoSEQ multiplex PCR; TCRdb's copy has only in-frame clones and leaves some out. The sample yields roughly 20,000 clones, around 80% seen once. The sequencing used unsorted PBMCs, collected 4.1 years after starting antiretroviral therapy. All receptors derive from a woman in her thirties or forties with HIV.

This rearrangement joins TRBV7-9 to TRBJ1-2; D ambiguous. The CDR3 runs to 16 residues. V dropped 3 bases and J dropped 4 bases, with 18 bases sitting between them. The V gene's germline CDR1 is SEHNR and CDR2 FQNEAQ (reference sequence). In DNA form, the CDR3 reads TGTGCCAGCAGCTTTGGAGTTGGGCACGGTATCTATGGCTACACCTTC. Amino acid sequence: CASSFGVGHGIYGYTF.

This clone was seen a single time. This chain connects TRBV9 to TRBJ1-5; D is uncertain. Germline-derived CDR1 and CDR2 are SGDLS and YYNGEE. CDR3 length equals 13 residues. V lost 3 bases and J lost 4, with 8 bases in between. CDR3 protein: CASSASPNQPQHF. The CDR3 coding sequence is TGTGCCAGCAGCGCTAGCCCTAATCAGCCCCAGCATTTT.

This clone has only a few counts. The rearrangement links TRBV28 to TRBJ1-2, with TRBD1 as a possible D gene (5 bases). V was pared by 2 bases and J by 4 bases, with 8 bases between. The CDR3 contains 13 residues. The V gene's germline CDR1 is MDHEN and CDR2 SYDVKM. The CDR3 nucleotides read TGTGCCAGCAGTTTAGACAGAAGCTATGGCTACACCTTC. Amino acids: CASSLDRSYGYTF.

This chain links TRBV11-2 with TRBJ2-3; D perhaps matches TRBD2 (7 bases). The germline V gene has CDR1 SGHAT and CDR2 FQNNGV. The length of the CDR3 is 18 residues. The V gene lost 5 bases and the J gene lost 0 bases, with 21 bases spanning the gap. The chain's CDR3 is CASSLGRDMGPSTDTQYF. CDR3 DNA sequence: TGTGCCAGCAGCCTTGGGAGGGACATGGGCCCTAGCACAGATACGCAGTATTTT.

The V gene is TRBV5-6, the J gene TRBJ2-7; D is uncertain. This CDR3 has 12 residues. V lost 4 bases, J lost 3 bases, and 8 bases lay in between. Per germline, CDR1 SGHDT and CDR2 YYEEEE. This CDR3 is CASSPDGYEQYF. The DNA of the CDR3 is TGTGCCAGCAGCCCCGACGGCTACGAGCAGTACTTC.

The CDR3: CASSPSVGGSYEQYF. The CDR3 DNA sequence: TGTGCCAGCAGTCCTTCAGTTGGGGGGAGCTACGAGCAGTACTTC. The chain joins TRBV27 to TRBJ2-7, with a possible D match to TRBD2 (6 bases). Germline V lookup: CDR1 MNHEY, CDR2 SMNVEV (reference sequence). CDR3 length equals 15 residues. With 5 bases removed from V and 3 bases from J, the gap between germline ends came to 17 bases.

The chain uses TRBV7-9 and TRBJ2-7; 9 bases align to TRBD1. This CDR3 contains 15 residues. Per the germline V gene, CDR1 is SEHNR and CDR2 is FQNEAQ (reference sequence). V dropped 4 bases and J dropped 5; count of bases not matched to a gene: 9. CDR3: CASSWGQGRPNEQYF. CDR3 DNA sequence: TGTGCCAGCAGCTGGGGACAGGGCCGGCCGAACGAGCAGTACTTC.

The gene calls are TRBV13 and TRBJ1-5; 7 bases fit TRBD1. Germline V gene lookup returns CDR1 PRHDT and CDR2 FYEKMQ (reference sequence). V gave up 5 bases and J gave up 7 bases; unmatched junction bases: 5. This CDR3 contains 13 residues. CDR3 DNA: TGTGCCAGCAGCCATGACAGGGAACAGCCCCAGCATTTT. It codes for CASSHDREQPQHF.

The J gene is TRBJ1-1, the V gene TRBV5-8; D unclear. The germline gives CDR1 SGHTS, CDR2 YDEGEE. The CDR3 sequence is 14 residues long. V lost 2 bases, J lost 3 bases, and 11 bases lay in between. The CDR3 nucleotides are TGTGCCAGCAGCTTAATGAGGATGGACACTGAAGCTTTCTTT. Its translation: CASSLMRMDTEAFF.

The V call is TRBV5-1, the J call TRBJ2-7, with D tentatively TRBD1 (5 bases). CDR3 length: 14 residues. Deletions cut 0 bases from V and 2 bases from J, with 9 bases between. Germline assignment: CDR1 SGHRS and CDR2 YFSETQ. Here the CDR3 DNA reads TGCGCCAGCAGCTTGGAGGGGTCTACCTACGAGCAGTACTTC. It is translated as CASSLEGSTYEQYF.

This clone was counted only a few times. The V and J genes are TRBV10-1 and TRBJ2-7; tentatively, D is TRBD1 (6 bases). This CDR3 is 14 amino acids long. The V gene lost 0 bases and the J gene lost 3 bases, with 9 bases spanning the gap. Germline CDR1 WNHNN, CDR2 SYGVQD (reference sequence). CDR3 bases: TGCGCCAGCAGTGAGTCAGTACAGGGCTACGAGCAGTACTTC. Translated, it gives CASSESVQGYEQYF.

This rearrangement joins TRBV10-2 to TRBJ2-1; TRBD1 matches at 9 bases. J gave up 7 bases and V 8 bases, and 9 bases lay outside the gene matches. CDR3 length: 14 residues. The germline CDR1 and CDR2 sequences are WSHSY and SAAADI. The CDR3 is CASWGTGFGNEQFF. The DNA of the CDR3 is TGCGCCAGCTGGGGGACAGGGTTCGGTAATGAGCAGTTCTTC.

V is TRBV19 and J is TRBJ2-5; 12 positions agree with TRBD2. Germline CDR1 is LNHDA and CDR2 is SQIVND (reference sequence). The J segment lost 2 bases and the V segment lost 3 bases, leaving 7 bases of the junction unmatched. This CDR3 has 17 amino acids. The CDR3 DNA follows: TGTGCCAGTAGTATTTCTAGCGGGGGGGCCCGGCAAGAGACCCAGTACTTC. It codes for CASSISSGGARQETQYF.

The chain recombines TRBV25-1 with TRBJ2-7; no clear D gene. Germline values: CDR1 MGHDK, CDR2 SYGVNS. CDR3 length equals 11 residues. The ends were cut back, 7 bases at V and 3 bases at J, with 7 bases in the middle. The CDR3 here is CASIGFYEQYF. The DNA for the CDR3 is TGTGCCAGCATCGGTTTCTACGAGCAGTACTTC.

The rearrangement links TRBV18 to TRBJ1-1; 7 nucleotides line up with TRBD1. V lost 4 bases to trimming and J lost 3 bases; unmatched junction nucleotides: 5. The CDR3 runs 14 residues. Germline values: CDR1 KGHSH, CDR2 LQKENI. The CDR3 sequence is CASSRGQSYTEAFF. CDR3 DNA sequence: TGTGCCAGCTCACGGGGACAGTCTTACACTGAAGCTTTCTTT. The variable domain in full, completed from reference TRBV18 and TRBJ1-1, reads NAGVMQNPRHLVRRRGQEARLRCSPMKGHSHVYWYRQLPEEGLKFMVYLQKENIIDESGMPKERFSAEFPKEGPSILRIQQVVRGDSAAYFCASSRGQSYTEAFFGQGTRLTVV.

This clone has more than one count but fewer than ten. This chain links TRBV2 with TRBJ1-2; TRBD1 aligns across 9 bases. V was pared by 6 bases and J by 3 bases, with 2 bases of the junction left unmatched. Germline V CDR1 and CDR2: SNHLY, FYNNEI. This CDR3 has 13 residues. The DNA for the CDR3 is TGTGCCAGCAGGGGACAGGGTGACTATGGCTACACCTTC. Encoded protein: CASRGQGDYGYTF.

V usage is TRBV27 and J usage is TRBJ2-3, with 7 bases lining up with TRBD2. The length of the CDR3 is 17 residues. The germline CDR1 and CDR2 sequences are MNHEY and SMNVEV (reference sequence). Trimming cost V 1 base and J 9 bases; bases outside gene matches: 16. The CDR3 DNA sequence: TGTGCCAGCAGTTTATTCCGGCGGGGGAGGGCTCAGGAAACGCAGTATTTT. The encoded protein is CASSLFRRGRAQETQYF.

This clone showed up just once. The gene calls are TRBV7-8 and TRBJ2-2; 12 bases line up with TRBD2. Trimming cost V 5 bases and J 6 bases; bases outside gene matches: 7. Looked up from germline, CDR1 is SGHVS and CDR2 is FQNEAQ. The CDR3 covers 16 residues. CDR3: CASSPASGGEAGELFF. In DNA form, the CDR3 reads TGTGCCAGCAGCCCTGCTAGCGGGGGGGAGGCCGGGGAGCTGTTTTTT. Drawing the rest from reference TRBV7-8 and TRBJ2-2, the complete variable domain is GAGVSQSPRYKVAKRGQDVALRCDPISGHVSLFWYQQALGQGPEFLTYFQNEAQLDKSGLPSDRFFAERPEGSVSTLKIQRTQQEDSAVYLCASSPASGGEAGELFFGEGSRLTVL.

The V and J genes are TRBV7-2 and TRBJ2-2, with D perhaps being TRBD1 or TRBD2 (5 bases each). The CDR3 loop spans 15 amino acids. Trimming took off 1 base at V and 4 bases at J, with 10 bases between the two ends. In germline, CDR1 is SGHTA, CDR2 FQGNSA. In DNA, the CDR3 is TGTGCCAGCAGCTTAGTCAGGGACGGCACCGGGGAGCTGTTTTTT. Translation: CASSLVRDGTGELFF.

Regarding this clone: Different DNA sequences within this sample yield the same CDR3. The CDR3 nucleotides are TGCAGCGTTTACCAGGGGGGCTTTGGGGACGAGCAGTACTTC. Translating it yields CSVYQGGFGDEQYF. The chain links TRBV29-1 to TRBJ2-7, with D possibly matching TRBD1 (7 bases). This CDR3 spans 14 amino acids. Germline CDR1 reads SQVTM; CDR2 reads ANQGSEA. V was trimmed by 5 bases and J by 5 bases, leaving 19 bases between them.

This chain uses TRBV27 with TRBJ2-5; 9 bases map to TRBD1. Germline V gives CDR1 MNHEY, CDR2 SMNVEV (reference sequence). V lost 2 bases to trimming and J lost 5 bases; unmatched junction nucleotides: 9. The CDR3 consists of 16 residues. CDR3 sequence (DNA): TGTGCCAGCAGTTTAACTGGGGACACAGGGGGCGAGACCCAGTACTTC. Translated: CASSLTGDTGGETQYF.

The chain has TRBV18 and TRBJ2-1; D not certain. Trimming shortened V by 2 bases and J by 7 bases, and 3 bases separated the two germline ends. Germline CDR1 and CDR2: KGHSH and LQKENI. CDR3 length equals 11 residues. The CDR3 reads CASSPWNEQFF. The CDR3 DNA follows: TGTGCCAGCTCACCATGGAATGAGCAGTTCTTC.

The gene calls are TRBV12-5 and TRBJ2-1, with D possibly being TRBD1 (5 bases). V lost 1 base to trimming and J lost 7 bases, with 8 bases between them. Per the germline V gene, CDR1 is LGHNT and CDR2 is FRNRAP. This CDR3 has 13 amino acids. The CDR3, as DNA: TGTGCTAGTGGTTTGGACAGGCAGAATGAGCAGTTCTTC. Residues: CASGLDRQNEQFF.

The CDR3 region has the DNA TGCGCCAGCAGTTCGGCTTACAGGGGATCCTACGAGCAGTACTTC. Amino acid sequence: CASSSAYRGSYEQYF. The chain carries TRBV10-2 and TRBJ2-7, with 7 nucleotides matching TRBD1. V shed 5 bases and J 1 base; nucleotides not matched to a gene: 8. This CDR3 has 15 residues. Germline CDR1 WSHSY, CDR2 SAAADI.

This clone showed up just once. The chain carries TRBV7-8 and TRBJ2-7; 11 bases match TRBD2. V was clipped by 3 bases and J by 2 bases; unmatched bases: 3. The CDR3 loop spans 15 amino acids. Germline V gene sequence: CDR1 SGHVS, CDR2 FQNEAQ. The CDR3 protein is CASSLGLAETYEQYF. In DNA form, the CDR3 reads TGTGCCAGCAGCTTGGGACTAGCGGAAACCTACGAGCAGTACTTC.

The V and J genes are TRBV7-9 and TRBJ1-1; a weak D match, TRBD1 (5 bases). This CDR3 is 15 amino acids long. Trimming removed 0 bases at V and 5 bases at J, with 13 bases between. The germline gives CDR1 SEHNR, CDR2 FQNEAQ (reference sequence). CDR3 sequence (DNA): TGTGCCAGCAGCTTAGCGTTGGGGGAGAAGACTGAAGCTTTCTTT. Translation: CASSLALGEKTEAFF.

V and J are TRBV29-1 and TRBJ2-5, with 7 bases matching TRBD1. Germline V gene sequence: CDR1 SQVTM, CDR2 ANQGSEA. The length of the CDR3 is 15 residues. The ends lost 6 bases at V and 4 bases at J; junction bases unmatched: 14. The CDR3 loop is CSVNPRAGGVETQYF. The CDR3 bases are TGCAGCGTAAACCCGCGAGCAGGGGGTGTAGAGACCCAGTACTTC.

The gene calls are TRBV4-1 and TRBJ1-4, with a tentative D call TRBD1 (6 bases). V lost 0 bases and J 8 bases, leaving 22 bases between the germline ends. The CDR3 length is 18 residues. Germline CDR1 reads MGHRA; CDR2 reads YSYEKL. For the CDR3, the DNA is TGCGCCAGCAGCCAAGATGGGGCAACAGGGAACTTTGACGAAAAACTGTTTTTT. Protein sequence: CASSQDGATGNFDEKLFF.

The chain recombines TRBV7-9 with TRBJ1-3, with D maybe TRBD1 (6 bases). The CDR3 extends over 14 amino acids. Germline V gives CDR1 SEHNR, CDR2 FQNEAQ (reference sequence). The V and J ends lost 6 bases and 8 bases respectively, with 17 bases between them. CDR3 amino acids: CASSVDSGIDTIYF. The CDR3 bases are TGTGCCAGCAGTGTGGACAGTGGGATAGACACCATATATTTT.

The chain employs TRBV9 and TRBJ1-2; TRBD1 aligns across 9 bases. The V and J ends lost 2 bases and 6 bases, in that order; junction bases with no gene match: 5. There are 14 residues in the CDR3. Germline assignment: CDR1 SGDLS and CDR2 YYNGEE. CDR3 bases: TGTGCCAGCAGCGTTTTGACAGGGGGTGATGGCTACACCTTC. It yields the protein CASSVLTGGDGYTF.

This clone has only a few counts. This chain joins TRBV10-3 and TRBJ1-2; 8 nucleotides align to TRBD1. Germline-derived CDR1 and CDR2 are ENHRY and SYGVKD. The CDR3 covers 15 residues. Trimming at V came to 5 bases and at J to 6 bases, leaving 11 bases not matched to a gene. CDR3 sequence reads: CAISSATTGADGYTF. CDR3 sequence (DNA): TGTGCCATCAGTTCAGCCACGACAGGGGCTGATGGCTACACCTTC.

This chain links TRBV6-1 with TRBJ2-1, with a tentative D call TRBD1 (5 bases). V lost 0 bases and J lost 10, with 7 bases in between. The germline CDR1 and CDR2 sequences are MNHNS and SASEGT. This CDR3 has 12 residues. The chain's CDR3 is CASSEARGEQFF. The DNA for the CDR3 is TGTGCCAGCAGTGAAGCAAGGGGCGAGCAGTTCTTC.